This entry lists 25 T cell receptor beta chains sequenced from one sample in a study of regulatory T cells in long-lasting Graves disease. To make TCR beta libraries, researchers used iRepertoire HTBI primers and Arm-PCR of CDR3 regions. TCRdb recomputed calls from the multiplex PCR reads with MiXCR, one row per CDR3 protein. The sample lists fewer than 550,000 distinct CDR3 sequences, about 16% occurring once. Time point meaning: newly diagnosed GD, antithyroid drugs for less than 3 months. The authors made the TCR library using RNA they extracted from PBMCs. This sample also belongs to another study, concerning T cells in Graves' hyperthyroidism and ophthalmopathy.

Sequences were derived from peripheral blood mononuclear cells (PBMCs), sampled at new diagnosis, from a patient treated with antithyroid drugs. The receptors were gathered from a woman in her forties or fifties with Graves disease.

This clonotype was counted many times. This sequence joins TRBV20-1 and TRBJ2-3, with D possibly being TRBD2 (5 bases). The ends were cut back, 4 bases at V and 2 bases at J, with 16 bases in the middle. The CDR3 sequence is 15 residues long. Germline-derived CDR1 and CDR2 are DFQATT and SNEGSKA (reference sequence). The CDR3 DNA follows: TGCAGTGCTAATTTTCTAGCTGGGGACACAGATACGCAGTATTTT. It encodes CSANFLAGDTDTQYF.

The chain links TRBV14 to TRBJ1-1, with 7 bases aligning to TRBD1. The CDR3 length is 17 residues. Germline V gene lookup returns CDR1 SGHDN and CDR2 FVKESK. Germline trimming cut 0 bases from V and 0 bases from J; bases unmatched to any gene: 7. The CDR3 sequence is CASSQDTGTAMNTEAFF. The CDR3 DNA sequence: TGTGCCAGCAGCCAAGATACCGGGACAGCCATGAACACTGAAGCTTTCTTT.

There are many counts of this clonotype. Here the CDR3 reads CSARAGTGNREQYF. CDR3 DNA: TGCAGTGCTAGGGCCGGGACAGGGAATCGCGAGCAGTACTTC. The chain links TRBV20-1 to TRBJ2-7, with 9 positions matching TRBD1. In germline, CDR1 is DFQATT, CDR2 SNEGSKA (reference sequence). V was pared by 3 bases and J by 6 bases, with 9 bases of the junction left unmatched. This CDR3 contains 14 residues.

At least ten counts were recorded for this clonotype. The rearrangement links TRBV2 to TRBJ2-7; D unclear. Germline V gene sequence: CDR1 SNHLY, CDR2 FYNNEI. There are 11 residues in the CDR3. The V end lost 6 bases, the J end lost 4 bases, and 7 bases lay between the germline ends. The CDR3 coding sequence is TGTGCCAGCAGAATAGGGTACGAGCAGTACTTC. As protein: CASRIGYEQYF.

The chain joins TRBV7-2 to TRBJ2-2, with a weak D call TRBD2 (5 bases). V lost 5 bases, J lost 5 bases, and 15 bases lay in between. CDR3 length: 15 residues. The germline CDR1 and CDR2 sequences are SGHTA and FQGNSA. Here the CDR3 reads CASSASREGTGELFF. CDR3 in DNA: TGTGCCAGCAGCGCGTCCCGCGAGGGAACCGGGGAGCTGTTTTTT.

In its sample, this clonotype was seen many times. The V gene is TRBV10-3, the J gene TRBJ1-5; tentatively, D is TRBD1 (5 bases). Trimming stripped 10 bases from V and 1 base from J, with 8 bases between. Germline-derived CDR1 and CDR2 are ENHRY and SYGVKD. The CDR3 is 12 amino acids. The CDR3 DNA sequence: TGTGCCACCAGGGACAGCAATCAGCCCCAGCATTTT. It is translated as CATRDSNQPQHF.

This clonotype was detected ten times or more. As DNA, the CDR3 is TGTGCCAGCAGCATTCCTCCCGGACTAGCGGGTTCAGATACGCAGTATTTT. Amino acids: CASSIPPGLAGSDTQYF. The chain joins TRBV7-9 to TRBJ2-3; TRBD2 matches 11 bases. The CDR3 totals 17 residues. The ends lost 5 bases at V and 4 bases at J; junction bases unmatched: 11. CDR1 is SEHNR, CDR2 FQNEAQ, per germline (reference sequence).

The gene calls are TRBV6-5 and TRBJ1-2; D gene uncertain. The length of the CDR3 is 13 residues. Trimming took 0 bases from V and 4 from J, leaving 6 bases between them. Germline-derived CDR1 and CDR2 are MNHEY and SVGAGI. CDR3 in amino acids: CASSYSNVYGYTF. The CDR3 coding sequence is TGTGCCAGCAGTTACTCGAATGTCTATGGCTACACCTTC.

The sample holds many counts of this clonotype. The rearrangement joins TRBV28 to TRBJ1-1, with 12 bases identical to TRBD1. Germline CDR1 is MDHEN and CDR2 is SYDVKM. The CDR3 is made up of 16 amino acids. Trimming took 1 base from V and 3 from J; bases not matched to a gene: 3. As DNA, the CDR3 is TGTGCCAGCAGTTTATCCGGGACAGGGGGCTACACTGAAGCTTTCTTT. This translates into CASSLSGTGGYTEAFF.

This clonotype was observed a few times. The chain has TRBV6-5 and TRBJ1-4; 8 bases match TRBD1. Germline loops: CDR1 MNHEY, CDR2 SVGAGI. The ends lost 2 bases at V and 8 bases at J; junction bases unmatched: 7. This CDR3 spans 15 amino acids. This CDR3 is CASSYGTGPAEKLFF. DNA for the CDR3: TGTGCCAGCAGTTACGGGACAGGCCCCGCGGAAAAACTGTTTTTT.

Only a few counts were recorded for this clonotype. This sequence joins TRBV28 and TRBJ2-2, with 10 nucleotides matching TRBD2. The length of the CDR3 is 17 residues. V lost 2 bases and J lost 0; bases outside the gene matches: 3. CDR1 is MDHEN, CDR2 SYDVKM, per germline. The CDR3, as DNA: TGTGCCAGCAGTTTAAGTAGCGGGGGGTCGAACACCGGGGAGCTGTTTTTT. Protein: CASSLSSGGSNTGELFF. Full variable domain (missing parts from reference TRBV28 and TRBJ2-2): DVKVTQSSRYLVKRTGEKVFLECVQDMDHENMFWYRQDPGLGLRLIYFSYDVKMKEKGDIPEGYSVSREKKERFSLILESASTNQTSMYLCASSLSSGGSNTGELFFGEGSRLTVL.

Comments on this clonotype: This may come from a read error, since a much larger clone is one base off. V usage is TRBV6-9 and J usage is TRBJ2-3; possible D gene TRBD2, 6 bases. The length of the CDR3 is 15 residues. Germline V CDR1 and CDR2: MNHGY, SVAAGI. Trimming took off 3 bases at V and 9 bases at J, with 19 bases between the two ends. The CDR3 reads CASSYLRDSGVTQYF. The CDR3 region has the DNA TGTGCCAGCAGTTACTTGAGGGACTCCGGGGTCACGCAGTATTTT.

This clonotype was seen a handful of times. The genes are TRBV3-1 and TRBJ1-5, with D possibly being TRBD1 (5 bases). Germline CDR1 and CDR2: LGHDT and YNNKEL (reference sequence). CDR3 length equals 15 residues. Trimming took off 1 base at V and 3 bases at J, with 10 bases between the two ends. The CDR3 reads CASSQGSGTNQPQHF. The CDR3 nucleotides are TGTGCCAGCAGCCAAGGGTCTGGGACCAATCAGCCCCAGCATTTT.

This clonotype was seen many times. The chain recombines TRBV15 with TRBJ1-4; D is unclear. CDR3 length: 15 residues. V shed 4 bases and J shed 4 bases, with 13 bases lying between them. Germline V gene data show CDR1 as LNHNV and CDR2 as YYDKDF (reference sequence). CDR3 loop: CATSTSDSSNEKLFF. The CDR3 bases are TGTGCCACCAGCACCTCGGACTCCAGTAATGAAAAACTGTTTTTT.

The table lists this clonotype with a few counts. The chain recombines TRBV25-1 with TRBJ1-2, with 7 positions matching TRBD1. V trimming: 2 bases; J trimming: 3 bases; junction bases outside the gene matches: 9. Germline assignment: CDR1 MGHDK and CDR2 SYGVNS. The CDR3 length is 16 residues. This CDR3 is CASSEGHRGIDYGYTF. The CDR3 nucleotides read TGTGCCAGCAGTGAAGGCCACAGGGGTATTGACTATGGCTACACCTTC.

Ten or more counts support this clonotype. The chain has TRBV28 and TRBJ1-4, with 7 bases matching TRBD1. Germline trimming cut 5 bases from V and 0 bases from J; bases unmatched to any gene: 6. The CDR3 length is 16 residues. Germline V gene lookup returns CDR1 MDHEN and CDR2 SYDVKM. The CDR3 DNA follows: TGTGCCAGCAGTCCGTTTGGGACAGCAACTAATGAAAAACTGTTTTTT. Translation: CASSPFGTATNEKLFF.

This clonotype was counted ten times or more. The gene calls are TRBV5-6 and TRBJ1-2; no reliable D call. This CDR3 spans 14 amino acids. Between the trimmed V and J ends, which lost 0 bases and 3 bases, there was a span of 9 bases. Germline CDR1 and CDR2: SGHDT and YYEEEE. CDR3: CASSLDSSDYGYTF. As DNA, the CDR3 is TGTGCCAGCAGCTTGGACAGTTCCGACTATGGCTACACCTTC. Looking up the rest from reference TRBV5-6 and TRBJ1-2 gives the full variable domain: DAGVTQSPTHLIKTRGQQVTLRCSPKSGHDTVSWYQQALGQGPQFIFQYYEEEERQRGNFPDRFSGHQFPNYSSELNVNALLLGDSALYLCASSLDSSDYGYTFGSGTRLTVV.

This clonotype has at least ten counts. Germline is not matched at one junction end, which may reflect a read error. The chain has TRBV10-3 and TRBJ2-3; either TRBD1 or TRBD2 may supply D (5 bases each). There are 14 residues in the CDR3. Germline CDR1 is ENHRY and CDR2 is SYGVKD. This chain's CDR3 is CTISEGRRIDTQYF. As DNA, the CDR3 is TGTACCATCAGTGAGGGGCGGAGGATAGATACGCAGTATTTT.

This clonotype was seen at least ten times. The chain uses TRBV20-1 and TRBJ2-7; D is unresolved. The CDR3 contains 17 residues. Trimming took off 0 bases at V and 1 base at J, with 19 bases between the two ends. In germline, CDR1 is DFQATT, CDR2 SNEGSKA (reference sequence). The CDR3 here is CSARDSTGLRGSYEQYF. The CDR3 coding sequence is TGCAGTGCTAGAGATTCCACGGGTCTCCGAGGATCCTACGAGCAGTACTTC.

The chain employs TRBV6-1 and TRBJ1-2, with 9 nucleotides matching TRBD1. The CDR3 runs 16 residues. Trimming took 8 bases from V and 4 from J; bases not matched to a gene: 14. Germline CDR1 and CDR2: MNHNS and SASEGT. Here the CDR3 reads CASQTRGTGTPYGYTF. CDR3 DNA: TGTGCCAGCCAGACCCGGGGGACAGGGACCCCCTATGGCTACACCTTC.

The sample holds many counts of this clonotype. The V and J genes are TRBV2 and TRBJ1-5, with D hard to call. V lost 7 bases, J lost 2 bases, and 12 bases lay in between. The CDR3 consists of 14 residues. Germline lookup yields CDR1 SNHLY and CDR2 FYNNEI. The chain's CDR3 is CASKEGGGNQPQHF. In DNA, the CDR3 is TGTGCCAGCAAGGAAGGTGGGGGCAATCAGCCCCAGCATTTT. The variable domain in full, with the rest retrieved from reference TRBV2 and TRBJ1-5, is EPEVTQTPSHQVTQMGQEVILRCVPISNHLYFYWYRQILGQKVEFLVSFYNNEISEKSEIFDDQFSVERPDGSNFTLKIRSTKLEDSAMYFCASKEGGGNQPQHFGDGTRLSIL.

This rearrangement joins TRBV28 to TRBJ1-5; 10 positions agree with TRBD1. This CDR3 comprises 16 residues. Trimming took 8 bases from V and 3 from J; bases not matched to a gene: 10. The germline V gene has CDR1 MDHEN and CDR2 SYDVKM. CDR3 sequence: CASRSPGQGFNQPQHF. The DNA for the CDR3 is TGTGCCAGCCGCTCACCGGGACAGGGGTTCAATCAGCCCCAGCATTTT.

The rearrangement links TRBV11-2 to TRBJ1-1; 10 bases map to TRBD1. The trim removed 3 bases at V and 4 bases at J, leaving 2 bases unmatched. Per the germline V gene, CDR1 is SGHAT and CDR2 is FQNNGV. The CDR3 spans 14 residues. CDR3 residues: CASSLGQGFTEAFF. The CDR3 DNA reads as TGTGCCAGCAGCTTGGGACAGGGGTTCACTGAAGCTTTCTTT. The variable domain in full, completed from reference TRBV11-2 and TRBJ1-1, reads EAGVAQSPRYKIIEKRQSVAFWCNPISGHATLYWYQQILGQGPKLLIQFQNNGVVDDSQLPKDRFSAERLKGVDSTLKIQPAKLEDSAVYLCASSLGQGFTEAFFGQGTRLTVV.

This clonotype has at least ten counts. The gene calls are TRBV30 and TRBJ2-2; tentatively, D is TRBD1 (6 bases). The germline V gene has CDR1 GTSNPN and CDR2 SVGIG (reference sequence). The V and J ends lost 5 bases and 3 bases respectively, with 13 bases between them. The CDR3 has 14 amino acids. Here the CDR3 DNA reads TGTGCCTGGGTTCCGGGACACTACACCGGGGAGCTGTTTTTT. It translates to CAWVPGHYTGELFF.

In this sample, this clonotype turned up a few times. V is TRBV20-1 and J is TRBJ2-7; D gene unclear. Germline values: CDR1 DFQATT, CDR2 SNEGSKA (reference sequence). The length of the CDR3 is 12 residues. V was shortened by 3 bases and J by 4 bases, with 10 bases between the two germline ends. Here the CDR3 reads CSASLDTYEQYF. CDR3 bases: TGCAGTGCTAGTCTCGACACGTACGAGCAGTACTTC.